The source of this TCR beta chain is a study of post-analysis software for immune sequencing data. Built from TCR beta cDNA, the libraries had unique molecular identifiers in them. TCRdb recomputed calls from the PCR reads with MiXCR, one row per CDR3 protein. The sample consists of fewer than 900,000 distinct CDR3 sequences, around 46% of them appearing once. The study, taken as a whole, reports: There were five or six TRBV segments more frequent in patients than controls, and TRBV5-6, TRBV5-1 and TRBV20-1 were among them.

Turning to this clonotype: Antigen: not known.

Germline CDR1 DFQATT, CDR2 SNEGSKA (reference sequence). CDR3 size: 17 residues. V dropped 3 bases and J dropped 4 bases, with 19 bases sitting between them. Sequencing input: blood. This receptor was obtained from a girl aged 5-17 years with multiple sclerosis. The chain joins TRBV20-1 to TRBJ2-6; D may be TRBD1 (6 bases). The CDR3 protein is CSARVLGQPSGANVLTF. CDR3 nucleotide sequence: TGCAGTGCTAGGGTATTAGGACAGCCTAGCGGGGCCAACGTCCTGACTTTC.